Listed here are 18 T cell receptor beta chains from one sample, sequenced in a study of blood T cell repertoires in COVID-19. Profiling relied on immunoSEQ multiplex PCR, and the TCRdb table lists in-frame clones only, not all of them. Among tens of thousands of clones listed, approximately 81% were seen once. Sequences were obtained from peripheral blood. These receptor sequences come from a human donor in a cohort sampled during active COVID-19.

The chain recombines TRBV19 with TRBJ1-3; D is unresolved. This CDR3 has 13 amino acids. Deletions cut 6 bases from V and 4 bases from J, with 10 bases between. CDR1 and CDR2 (germline): LNHDA, SQIVND (reference sequence). The CDR3 DNA is TGTGCCAGTAGCGGGTCCGTCGGAAACACCATATATTTT. Protein product: CASSGSVGNTIYF.

The J gene is TRBJ2-7, the V gene TRBV2; the match to TRBD2 covers 12 bases. Losses at the gene ends were 6 bases for V and 2 bases for J; bases not matched to a gene: 5. Germline V gene sequence: CDR1 SNHLY, CDR2 FYNNEI. The CDR3 has 15 amino acids. CDR3 bases: TGTGCCAGCAGCCGACTAGCGGGGGAACCCTACGAGCAGTACTTC. It translates to CASSRLAGEPYEQYF.

The rearrangement joins TRBV5-1 to TRBJ2-3; TRBD2 matches at 10 bases. Germline V gives CDR1 SGHRS, CDR2 YFSETQ. CDR3 length: 16 amino acids. With 5 bases clipped from V and 2 bases from J, the junction kept 8 bases outside the gene matches. CDR3 nucleotides: TGCGCCAGCAGTAATATAGCGGGGGGCGCCACAGATACGCAGTATTTT. This gives the protein CASSNIAGGATDTQYF.

Here the CDR3 reads CASSARDYGYTF. DNA of the CDR3: TGTGCCAGCAGTGCCAGGGATTATGGCTACACCTTC. The J gene is TRBJ1-2, the V gene TRBV2, with D possibly being TRBD1 (5 bases). The CDR3 is 12 residues long. Germline assignment: CDR1 SNHLY and CDR2 FYNNEI. Between the trimmed V and J ends, which lost 4 bases and 5 bases, there was a span of 8 bases.

The V and J genes are TRBV7-9 and TRBJ2-2; 9 bases align to TRBD2. Germline lookup yields CDR1 SEHNR and CDR2 FQNEAQ (reference sequence). This CDR3 has 15 amino acids. After removal of 3 bases from V and 5 bases from J, the junction contained 4 bases not matched to a gene. The CDR3 reads CASSFLAGRTGELFF. The CDR3 coding sequence is TGTGCCAGCAGCTTTCTAGCGGGGCGGACCGGGGAGCTGTTTTTT.

The chain couples TRBV3-1 (or the pseudogene TRBV3-2) to TRBJ2-7; 10 nucleotides agree with TRBD2. Germline V gene lookup returns CDR1 LGHDT and CDR2 YNNKEL (reference sequence). The CDR3 is 14 residues long. Trimming removed 5 bases from V and 4 bases from J; junction bases left unmatched: 5. In DNA, the CDR3 is TGTGCCAGCAGCTTAGCGGGGGGTTGGTACGAGCAGTACTTC. It yields the protein CASSLAGGWYEQYF.

This clone was observed a handful of times. V and J are TRBV7-2 and TRBJ1-1; D might be TRBD1 (6 bases). Germline CDR1 and CDR2: SGHTA and FQGNSA. The CDR3 length is 13 residues. Trimming shortened V by 2 bases and J by 7 bases, and 11 bases separated the two germline ends. The CDR3 is CASSLTDSLEAFF. In nucleotides, the CDR3 is TGTGCCAGCAGCTTAACGGACAGCCTTGAAGCTTTCTTT.

J is TRBJ1-4 and V is TRBV7-9; no clear D. CDR3 length: 13 amino acids. V lost 0 bases, J lost 6 bases, and 5 bases lay in between. Looked up from germline, CDR1 is SEHNR and CDR2 is FQNEAQ (reference sequence). CDR3 nucleotides: TGTGCCAGCAGCTTAGCAGGAGATGAAAAACTGTTTTTT. Translated: CASSLAGDEKLFF.

This chain connects TRBV9 to TRBJ2-1; 10 bases line up with TRBD2. From germline, CDR1 is SGDLS and CDR2 YYNGEE. The V segment lost 4 bases and the J segment 3 bases; nucleotides outside the gene matches: 4. This CDR3 is 15 amino acids long. The DNA of the CDR3 is TGTGCCAGCAGCTTCGAGCGGGGGGGCTACAATGAGCAGTTCTTC. It translates to CASSFERGGYNEQFF.

The V and J genes are TRBV6-1 and TRBJ2-5, with TRBD2 identical over 11 bases. The trim removed 3 bases at V and 4 bases at J, leaving 4 bases unmatched. The CDR3 is 15 amino acids. Germline V lookup: CDR1 MNHNS, CDR2 SASEGT. The CDR3 coding sequence is TGTGCCAGCAGTGAGGCTAGCGGGGGGAGAGAGACCCAGTACTTC. Protein: CASSEASGGRETQYF.

The chain employs TRBV6-2 or TRBV6-3 and TRBJ2-1; TRBD2 aligns across 9 bases. Germline CDR1 reads MNHEY; CDR2 reads SVGEGT. This CDR3 spans 14 amino acids. V trimming: 6 bases; J trimming: 10 bases; junction bases outside the gene matches: 10. For the CDR3, the DNA is TGTGCCAGCAGCCTGGGGGTAGCGGGGGACGAGCAGTTCTTC. The encoded protein is CASSLGVAGDEQFF.

The V and J genes are TRBV6-5 and TRBJ2-1; a weak D match, TRBD1 (6 bases). V shed 7 bases and J shed 3 bases, with 10 bases lying between them. There are 13 residues in the CDR3. CDR1 and CDR2 from the germline V gene are MNHEY and SVGAGI. The chain's CDR3 is CASTRTVYNEQFF. CDR3 DNA: TGTGCCAGCACCCGGACAGTCTACAATGAGCAGTTCTTC.

The V and J genes are TRBV7-9 and TRBJ1-5; TRBD1 matches 7 bases. Germline lookup yields CDR1 SEHNR and CDR2 FQNEAQ (reference sequence). This CDR3 spans 13 amino acids. V lost 11 bases to trimming and J lost 0 bases; unmatched junction nucleotides: 4. CDR3 in amino acids: CAVDRDSNQPQHF. The CDR3 DNA reads as TGTGCCGTTGACAGGGATAGCAATCAGCCCCAGCATTTT.

The V gene is TRBV6-5, the J gene TRBJ2-5; 11 nucleotides agree with TRBD1. V was pared by 5 bases and J by 5 bases, with 7 bases of the junction left unmatched. This CDR3 contains 15 residues. CDR1 is MNHEY and CDR2 is SVGAGI in the germline V gene. The CDR3 here is CASSTEDRGRETQYF. The DNA of the CDR3 is TGTGCCAGCAGTACCGAGGACAGGGGGCGTGAGACCCAGTACTTC.

This clone came up once. V usage is TRBV5-1 and J usage is TRBJ2-5, with D tentatively TRBD1 (5 bases). With 0 bases removed from V and 3 bases from J, the gap between germline ends came to 9 bases. Germline V gene data show CDR1 as SGHRS and CDR2 as YFSETQ. This CDR3 contains 14 residues. The CDR3 sequence is CASSLGQSEETQYF. The CDR3 DNA reads as TGCGCCAGCAGCTTGGGACAGTCTGAAGAGACCCAGTACTTC. The variable domain in full, with the rest retrieved from reference TRBV5-1 and TRBJ2-5, is KAGVTQTPRYLIKTRGQQVTLSCSPISGHRSVSWYQQTPGQGLQFLFEYFSETQRNKGNFPGRFSGRQFSNSRSEMNVSTLELGDSALYLCASSLGQSEETQYFGPGTRLLVL.

This sequence joins TRBV12-5 and TRBJ2-1; maybe TRBD2 (5 bases). Deletions cut 2 bases from V and 3 bases from J, with 14 bases between. CDR1 and CDR2 from the germline V gene are LGHNT and FRNRAP. The CDR3 totals 16 residues. CDR3 bases: TGTGCTAGTGGTTTGTCGGGGAGCAGAATCTACAATGAGCAGTTCTTC. It is translated as CASGLSGSRIYNEQFF.

The chain carries TRBV15 and TRBJ2-1; possibly TRBD2 for D (5 bases). Per the germline V gene, CDR1 is LNHNV and CDR2 is YYDKDF (reference sequence). V was pared by 1 base and J by 7 bases, with 11 bases between. This CDR3 spans 14 amino acids. The CDR3 region is CATSRVALGNEQFF. Here the CDR3 DNA reads TGTGCCACCAGCAGAGTAGCGTTGGGGAATGAGCAGTTCTTC.

The rearrangement joins TRBV6-5 to TRBJ1-2, with TRBD1 matching 9 bases. V lost 6 bases and J lost 6; bases outside the gene matches: 11. The germline V gene has CDR1 MNHEY and CDR2 SVGAGI. This CDR3 contains 15 residues. In nucleotides, the CDR3 is TGTGCCAGCAGCGGACAGGGGCGACGGGGAAATGGCTACACCTTC. This translates into CASSGQGRRGNGYTF.